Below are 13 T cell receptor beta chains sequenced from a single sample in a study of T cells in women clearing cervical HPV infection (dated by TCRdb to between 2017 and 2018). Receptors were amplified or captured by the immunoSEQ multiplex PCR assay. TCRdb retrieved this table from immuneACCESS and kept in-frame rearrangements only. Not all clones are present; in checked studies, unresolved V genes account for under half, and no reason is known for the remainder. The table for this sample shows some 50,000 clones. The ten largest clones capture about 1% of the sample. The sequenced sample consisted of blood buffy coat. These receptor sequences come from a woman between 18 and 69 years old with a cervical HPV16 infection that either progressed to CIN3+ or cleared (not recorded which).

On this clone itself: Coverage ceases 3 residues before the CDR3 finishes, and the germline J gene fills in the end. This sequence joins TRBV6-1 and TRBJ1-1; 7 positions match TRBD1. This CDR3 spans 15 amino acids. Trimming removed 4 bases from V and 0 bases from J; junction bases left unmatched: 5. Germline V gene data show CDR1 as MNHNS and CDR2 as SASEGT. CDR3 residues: CASSVQGDLNTEAFF. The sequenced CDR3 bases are TGTGCCAGCAGTGTTCAGGGGGACTTGAACACTGAA.

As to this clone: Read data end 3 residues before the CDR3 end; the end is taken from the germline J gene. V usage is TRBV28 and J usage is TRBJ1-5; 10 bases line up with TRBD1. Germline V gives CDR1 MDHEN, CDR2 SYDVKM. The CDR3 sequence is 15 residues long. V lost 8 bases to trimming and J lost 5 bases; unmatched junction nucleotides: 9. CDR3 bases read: TGTGCCAGCGGAAACGGACAGGGGGTCTATCAGCCC. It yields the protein CASGNGQGVYQP. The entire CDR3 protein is CASGNGQGVYQPQHF.

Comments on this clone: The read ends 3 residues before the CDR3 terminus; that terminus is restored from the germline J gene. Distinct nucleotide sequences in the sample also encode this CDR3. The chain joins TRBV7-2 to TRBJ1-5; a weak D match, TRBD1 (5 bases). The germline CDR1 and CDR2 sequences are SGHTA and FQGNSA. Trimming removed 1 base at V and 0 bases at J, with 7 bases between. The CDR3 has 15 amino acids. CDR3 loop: CASSLGGVSNQPQHF. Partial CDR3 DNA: TGTGCCAGCAGCTTAGGAGGGGTTAGCAATCAGCCC.

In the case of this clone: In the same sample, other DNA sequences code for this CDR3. CDR3 residues: CASSPPGRGGNEQFF. CDR3 DNA, as far as it was read: TGTGCCAGCTCCCCCCCCGGCAGGGGAGGCAATGAG. This rearrangement joins TRBV18 to TRBJ2-1; D may be TRBD1 or TRBD2 (6 bases each). The CDR3 is cut off 3 residues early in the read; its end comes from the germline J gene. With 6 bases removed from V and 6 bases from J, the gap between germline ends came to 18 bases. The CDR3 has 15 residues. CDR1 and CDR2 from the germline V gene are KGHSH and LQKENI.

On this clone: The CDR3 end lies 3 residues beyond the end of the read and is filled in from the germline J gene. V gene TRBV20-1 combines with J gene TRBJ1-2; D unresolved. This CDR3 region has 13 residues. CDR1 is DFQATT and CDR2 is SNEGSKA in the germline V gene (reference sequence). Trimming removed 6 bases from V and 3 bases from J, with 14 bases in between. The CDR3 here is CSAHSDLDYGYTF. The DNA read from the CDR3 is TGCAGTGCCCACTCGGACTTGGACTATGGC.

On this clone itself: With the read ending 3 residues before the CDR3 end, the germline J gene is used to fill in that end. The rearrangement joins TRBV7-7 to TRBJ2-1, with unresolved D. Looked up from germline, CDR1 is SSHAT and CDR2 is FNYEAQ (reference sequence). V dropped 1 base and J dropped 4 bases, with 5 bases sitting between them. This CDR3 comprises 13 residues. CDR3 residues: CASSLDRYNEQFF. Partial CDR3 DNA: TGTGCCAGCAGCTTAGATAGATACAATGAG.

The sequenced CDR3 bases are TGTGCCAGCAGTGAACTAGCGGGGGGGCAAGAGACG. Its translation: CASSELAGGQET. The entire CDR3 sequence reads CASSELAGGQETQYF. The chain has TRBV6-1 and TRBJ2-3; 12 bases match TRBD2. The DNA ends 3 residues before the CDR3 does, and the rest of the CDR3 is filled in from the germline J gene. This CDR3 has 15 amino acids. Germline CDR1 and CDR2: MNHNS and SASEGT.

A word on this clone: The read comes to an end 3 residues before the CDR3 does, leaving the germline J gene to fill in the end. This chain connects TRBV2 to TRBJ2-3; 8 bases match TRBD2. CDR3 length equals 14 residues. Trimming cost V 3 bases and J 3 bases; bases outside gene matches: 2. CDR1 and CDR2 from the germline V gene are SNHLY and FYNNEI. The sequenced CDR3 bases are TGTGCCAGCAGTGAGGAGCGGGGGACAGATACG. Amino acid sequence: CASSEERGTDT. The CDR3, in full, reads CASSEERGTDTQYF.

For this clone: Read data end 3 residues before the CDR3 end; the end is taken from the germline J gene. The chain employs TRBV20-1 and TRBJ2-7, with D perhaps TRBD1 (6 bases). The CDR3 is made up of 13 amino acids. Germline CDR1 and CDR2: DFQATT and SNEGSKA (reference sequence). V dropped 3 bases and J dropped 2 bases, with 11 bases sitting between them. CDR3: CSASLDRAYEQYF. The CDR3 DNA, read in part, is TGCAGTGCTAGTTTGGACAGAGCCTACGAG.

The part of the CDR3 DNA that was read is TGTGCCAGCAGCGGGGGACTGGAGAGCCCG. Its translation is CASSGGLESP. The full CDR3 protein reads CASSGGLESPQYF. The chain carries TRBV7-9 and TRBJ2-3, with a tentative D call TRBD2 (6 bases). The sequenced fragment ends 3 residues before the CDR3 boundary, so the rest is inferred from the germline J gene. The CDR3 loop spans 13 amino acids. Per the germline V gene, CDR1 is SEHNR and CDR2 is FQNEAQ (reference sequence).

The CDR3 DNA, read in part, is TGTGCCAGCAGCGTTAGCGGGGGGGCGGCCTACGAG. Protein product: CASSVSGGAAYE. In full, the CDR3 is CASSVSGGAAYEQYF. The chain is built from TRBV7-6 and TRBJ2-7; 11 bases match TRBD2. The read halts 3 residues ahead of the CDR3 end, with the missing end drawn from the germline J gene. The ends lost 5 bases at V and 2 bases at J; junction bases unmatched: 5. CDR1 SGHVS and CDR2 FNYEAQ come from the germline V gene. This CDR3 contains 15 residues.

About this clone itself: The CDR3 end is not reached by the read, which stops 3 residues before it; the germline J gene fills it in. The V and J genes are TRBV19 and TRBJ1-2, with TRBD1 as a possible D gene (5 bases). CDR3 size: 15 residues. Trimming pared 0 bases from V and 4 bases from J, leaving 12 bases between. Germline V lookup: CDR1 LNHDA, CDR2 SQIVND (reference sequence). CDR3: CASSIDQGVSYGYTF. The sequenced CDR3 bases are TGTGCCAGTAGTATAGATCAGGGAGTTTCCTATGGC.

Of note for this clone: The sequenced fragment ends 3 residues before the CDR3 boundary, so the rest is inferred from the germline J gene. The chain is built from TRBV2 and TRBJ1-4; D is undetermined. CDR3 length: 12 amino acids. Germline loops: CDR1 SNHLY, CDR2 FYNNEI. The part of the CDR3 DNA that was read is TGTGCCAGCAGTGAAGGATCGGTACGA. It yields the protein CASSEGSVR. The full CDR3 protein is CASSEGSVRLFF.